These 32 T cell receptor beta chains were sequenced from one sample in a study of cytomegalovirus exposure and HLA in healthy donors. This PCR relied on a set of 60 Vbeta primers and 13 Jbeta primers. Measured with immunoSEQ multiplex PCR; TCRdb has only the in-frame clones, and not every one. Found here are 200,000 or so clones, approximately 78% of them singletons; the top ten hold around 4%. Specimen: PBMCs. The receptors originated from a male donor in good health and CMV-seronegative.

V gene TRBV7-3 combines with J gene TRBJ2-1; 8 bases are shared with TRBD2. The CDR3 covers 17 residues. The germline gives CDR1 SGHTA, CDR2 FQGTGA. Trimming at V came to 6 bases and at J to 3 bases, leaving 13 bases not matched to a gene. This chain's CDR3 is CASSRYGLSGIYNEQFF. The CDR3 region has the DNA TGTGCCAGCAGTCGATATGGGCTTAGCGGGATCTACAATGAGCAGTTCTTC.

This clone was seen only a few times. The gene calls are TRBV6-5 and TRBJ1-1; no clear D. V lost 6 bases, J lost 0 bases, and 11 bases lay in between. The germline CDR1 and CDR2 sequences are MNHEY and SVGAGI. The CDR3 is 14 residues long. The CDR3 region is CASSSDGMNTEAFF. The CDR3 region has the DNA TGTGCCAGCAGCTCGGACGGGATGAACACTGAAGCTTTCTTT.

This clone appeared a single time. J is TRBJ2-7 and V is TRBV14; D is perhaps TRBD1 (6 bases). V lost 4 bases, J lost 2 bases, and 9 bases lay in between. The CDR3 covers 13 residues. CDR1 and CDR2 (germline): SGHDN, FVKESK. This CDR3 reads CASSRRGTYEQYF. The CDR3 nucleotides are TGTGCCAGCAGCCGCAGGGGAACCTACGAGCAGTACTTC.

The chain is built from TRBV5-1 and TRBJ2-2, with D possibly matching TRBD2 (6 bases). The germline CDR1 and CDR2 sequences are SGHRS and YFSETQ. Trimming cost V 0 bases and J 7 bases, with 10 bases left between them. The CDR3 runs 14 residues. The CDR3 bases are TGCGCCAGCAGCTTGGACGGGAGTTACGGGGAGCTGTTTTTT. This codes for CASSLDGSYGELFF.

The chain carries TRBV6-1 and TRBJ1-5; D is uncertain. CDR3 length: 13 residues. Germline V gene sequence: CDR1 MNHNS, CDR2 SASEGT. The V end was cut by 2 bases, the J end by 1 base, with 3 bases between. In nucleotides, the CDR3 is TGTGCCAGCAGTGAACAGAGCAATCAGCCCCAGCATTTT. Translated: CASSEQSNQPQHF.

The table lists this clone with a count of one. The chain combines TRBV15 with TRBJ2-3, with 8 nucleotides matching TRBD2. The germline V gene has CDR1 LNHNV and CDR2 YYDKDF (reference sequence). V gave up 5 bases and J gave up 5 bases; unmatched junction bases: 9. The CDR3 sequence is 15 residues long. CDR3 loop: CATSRSGGRQDTQYF. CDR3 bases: TGTGCCACCAGCCGCTCGGGCGGGAGGCAAGATACGCAGTATTTT.

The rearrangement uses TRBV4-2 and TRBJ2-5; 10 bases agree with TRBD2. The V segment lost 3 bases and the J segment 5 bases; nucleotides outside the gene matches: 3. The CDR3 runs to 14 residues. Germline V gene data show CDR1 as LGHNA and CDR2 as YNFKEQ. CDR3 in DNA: TGTGCCAGCAGCCAGAGCGGGAGGGGTGAGACCCAGTACTTC. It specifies CASSQSGRGETQYF.

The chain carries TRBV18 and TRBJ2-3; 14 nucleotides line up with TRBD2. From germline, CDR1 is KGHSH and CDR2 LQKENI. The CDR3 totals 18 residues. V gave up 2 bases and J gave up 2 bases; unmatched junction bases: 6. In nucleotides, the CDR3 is TGTGCCAGCTCACCATTGCTGGGACTAGCGGGAGACACAGATACGCAGTATTTT. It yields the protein CASSPLLGLAGDTDTQYF.

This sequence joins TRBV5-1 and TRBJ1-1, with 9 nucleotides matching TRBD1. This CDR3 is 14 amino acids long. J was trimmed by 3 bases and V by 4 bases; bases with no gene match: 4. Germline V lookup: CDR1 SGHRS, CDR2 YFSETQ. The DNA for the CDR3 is TGCGCCAGCAGCGACCGGGACAGGGACACTGAAGCTTTCTTT. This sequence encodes CASSDRDRDTEAFF.

In DNA form, the CDR3 reads TGTGCCAGCAGACCGCAGGGTCGGTTTGGCTACACCTTC. The encoded protein is CASRPQGRFGYTF. V usage is TRBV14 and J usage is TRBJ1-2; D perhaps matches TRBD1 (5 bases). Germline CDR1 SGHDN, CDR2 FVKESK. Trimming stripped 6 bases from V and 7 bases from J, with 15 bases between. The CDR3 totals 13 residues.

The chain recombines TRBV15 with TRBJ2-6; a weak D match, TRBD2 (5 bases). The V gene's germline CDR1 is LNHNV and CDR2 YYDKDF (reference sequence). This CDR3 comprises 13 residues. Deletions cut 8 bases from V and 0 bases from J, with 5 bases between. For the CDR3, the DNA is TGTGCCACCCGGGACTCTGGGGCCAACGTCCTGACTTTC. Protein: CATRDSGANVLTF. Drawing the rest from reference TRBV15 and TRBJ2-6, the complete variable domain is DAMVIQNPRYQVTQFGKPVTLSCSQTLNHNVMYWYQQKSSQAPKLLFHYYDKDFNNEADTPDNFQSRRPNTSFCFLDIRSPGLGDTAMYLCATRDSGANVLTFGAGSRLTVL.

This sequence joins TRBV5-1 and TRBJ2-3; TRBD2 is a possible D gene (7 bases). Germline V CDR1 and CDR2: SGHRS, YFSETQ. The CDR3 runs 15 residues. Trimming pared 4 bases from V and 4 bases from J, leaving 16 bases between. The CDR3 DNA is TGCGCCAGCAGCCCAGGGGACTATGGATCAGATACGCAGTATTTT. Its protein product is CASSPGDYGSDTQYF.

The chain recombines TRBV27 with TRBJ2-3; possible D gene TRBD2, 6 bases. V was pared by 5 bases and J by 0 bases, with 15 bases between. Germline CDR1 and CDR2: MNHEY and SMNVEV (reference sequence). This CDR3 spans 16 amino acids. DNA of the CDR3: TGTGCCAGCAGTCCTTCCGAGGGGACTAGCACAGATACGCAGTATTTT. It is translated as CASSPSEGTSTDTQYF.

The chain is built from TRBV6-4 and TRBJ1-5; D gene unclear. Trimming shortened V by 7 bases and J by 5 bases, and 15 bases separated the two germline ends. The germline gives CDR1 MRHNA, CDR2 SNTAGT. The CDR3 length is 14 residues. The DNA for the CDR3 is TGTGCCAGCATTAAACCCAGTGGTGATCAGCCCCAGCATTTT. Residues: CASIKPSGDQPQHF.

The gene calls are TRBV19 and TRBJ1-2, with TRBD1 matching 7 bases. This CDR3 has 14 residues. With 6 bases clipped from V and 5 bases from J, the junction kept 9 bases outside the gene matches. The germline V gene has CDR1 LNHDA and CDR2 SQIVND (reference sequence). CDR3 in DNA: TGTGCCAGTAGCTTTCTACAGGGGAATTATGGCTACACCTTC. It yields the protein CASSFLQGNYGYTF.

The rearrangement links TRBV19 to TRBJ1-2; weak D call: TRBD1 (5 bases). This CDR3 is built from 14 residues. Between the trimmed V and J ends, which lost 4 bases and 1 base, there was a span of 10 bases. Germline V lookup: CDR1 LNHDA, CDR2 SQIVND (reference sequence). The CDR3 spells CASSTNRLNYGYTF. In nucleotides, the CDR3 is TGTGCCAGTAGTACAAACAGGCTTAACTATGGCTACACCTTC.

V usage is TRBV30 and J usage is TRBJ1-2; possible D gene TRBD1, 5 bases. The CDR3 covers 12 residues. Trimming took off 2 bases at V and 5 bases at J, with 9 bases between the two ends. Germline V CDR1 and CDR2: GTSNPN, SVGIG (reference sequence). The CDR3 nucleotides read TGTGCCTGGAGTCCGACAGCGTATGGCTACACCTTC. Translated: CAWSPTAYGYTF.

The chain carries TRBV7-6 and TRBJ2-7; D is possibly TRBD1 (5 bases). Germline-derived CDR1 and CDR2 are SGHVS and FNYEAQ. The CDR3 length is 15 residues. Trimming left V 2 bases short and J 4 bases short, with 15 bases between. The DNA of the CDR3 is TGTGCCAGCAGCTTAAGCCGGCAGGGTGGTTACGAGCAGTACTTC. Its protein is CASSLSRQGGYEQYF.

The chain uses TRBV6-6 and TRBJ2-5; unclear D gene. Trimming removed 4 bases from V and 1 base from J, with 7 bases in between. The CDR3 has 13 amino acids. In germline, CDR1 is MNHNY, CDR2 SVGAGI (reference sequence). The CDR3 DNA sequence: TGTGCCAGCAGTTCCCAGATCCAAGAGACCCAGTACTTC. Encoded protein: CASSSQIQETQYF.

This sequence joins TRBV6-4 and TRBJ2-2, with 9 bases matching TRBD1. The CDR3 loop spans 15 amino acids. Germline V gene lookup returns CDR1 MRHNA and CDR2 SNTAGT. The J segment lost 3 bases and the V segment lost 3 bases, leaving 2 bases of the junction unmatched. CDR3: CASSEGDRDTGELFF. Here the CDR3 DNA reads TGTGCCAGCAGTGAAGGGGACAGGGACACCGGGGAGCTGTTTTTT.

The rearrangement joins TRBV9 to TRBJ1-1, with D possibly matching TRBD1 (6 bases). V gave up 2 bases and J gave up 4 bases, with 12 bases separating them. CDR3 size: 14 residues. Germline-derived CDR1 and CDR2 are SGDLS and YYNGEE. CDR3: CASSVHRVGTEAFF. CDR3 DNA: TGTGCCAGCAGCGTTCACAGGGTTGGCACTGAAGCTTTCTTT.

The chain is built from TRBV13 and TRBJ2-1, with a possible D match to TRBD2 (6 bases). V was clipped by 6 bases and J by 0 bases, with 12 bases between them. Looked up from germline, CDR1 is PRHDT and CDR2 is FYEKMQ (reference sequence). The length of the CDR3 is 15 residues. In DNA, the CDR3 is TGTGCCAGCAGGGCGGGACTCCTCTCCTACAATGAGCAGTTCTTC. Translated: CASRAGLLSYNEQFF.

DNA for the CDR3: TGCGCCAGCAGATCCGGGACAGGGGTAAACACCGGGGAGCTGTTTTTT. Residues: CASRSGTGVNTGELFF. V gene TRBV10-1 combines with J gene TRBJ2-2; 10 nucleotides agree with TRBD1. Germline V lookup: CDR1 WNHNN, CDR2 SYGVQD (reference sequence). The CDR3 runs to 16 residues. V dropped 6 bases and J dropped 2; count of bases not matched to a gene: 6.

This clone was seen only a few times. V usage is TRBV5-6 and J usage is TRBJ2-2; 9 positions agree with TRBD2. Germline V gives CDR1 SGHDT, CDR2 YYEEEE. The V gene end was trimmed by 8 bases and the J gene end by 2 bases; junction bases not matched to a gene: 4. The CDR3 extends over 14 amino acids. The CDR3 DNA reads TGTGCCAGTTGGACTAGCGACAACACCGGGGAGCTGTTTTTT. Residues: CASWTSDNTGELFF. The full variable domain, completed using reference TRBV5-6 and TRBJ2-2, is DAGVTQSPTHLIKTRGQQVTLRCSPKSGHDTVSWYQQALGQGPQFIFQYYEEEERQRGNFPDRFSGHQFPNYSSELNVNALLLGDSALYLCASWTSDNTGELFFGEGSRLTVL.

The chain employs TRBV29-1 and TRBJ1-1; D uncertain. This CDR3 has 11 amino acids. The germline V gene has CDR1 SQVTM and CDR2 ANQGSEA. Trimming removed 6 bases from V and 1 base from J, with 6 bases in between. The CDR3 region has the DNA TGCAGCGTAGACAAGAACACTGAAGCTTTCTTT. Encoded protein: CSVDKNTEAFF.

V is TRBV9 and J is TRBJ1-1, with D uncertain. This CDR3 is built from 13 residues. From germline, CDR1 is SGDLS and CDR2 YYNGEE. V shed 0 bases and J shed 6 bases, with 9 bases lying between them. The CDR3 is CASSVGWAAEAFF. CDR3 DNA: TGTGCCAGCAGCGTAGGTTGGGCCGCTGAAGCTTTCTTT.

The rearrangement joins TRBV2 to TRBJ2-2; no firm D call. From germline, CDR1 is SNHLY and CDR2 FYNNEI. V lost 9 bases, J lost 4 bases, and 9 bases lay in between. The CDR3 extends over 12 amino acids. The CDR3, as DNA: TGTGCCAGGGCGGCTGGCACCGGGGAGCTGTTTTTT. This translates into CARAAGTGELFF.

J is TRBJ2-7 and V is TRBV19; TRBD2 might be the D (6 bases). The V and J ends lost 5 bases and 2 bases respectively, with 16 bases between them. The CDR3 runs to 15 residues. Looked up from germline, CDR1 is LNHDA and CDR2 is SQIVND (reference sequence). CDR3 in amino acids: CASSPAGFSPYEQYF. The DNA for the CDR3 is TGTGCCAGTAGTCCCGCGGGGTTTTCCCCCTACGAGCAGTACTTC.

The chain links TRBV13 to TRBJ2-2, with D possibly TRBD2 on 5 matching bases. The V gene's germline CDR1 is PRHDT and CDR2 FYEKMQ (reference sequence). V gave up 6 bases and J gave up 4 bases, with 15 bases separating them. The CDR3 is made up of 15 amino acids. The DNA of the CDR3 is TGTGCCAGCAGGTTACGAGCGGCCCCCACCGGGGAGCTGTTTTTT. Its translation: CASRLRAAPTGELFF.

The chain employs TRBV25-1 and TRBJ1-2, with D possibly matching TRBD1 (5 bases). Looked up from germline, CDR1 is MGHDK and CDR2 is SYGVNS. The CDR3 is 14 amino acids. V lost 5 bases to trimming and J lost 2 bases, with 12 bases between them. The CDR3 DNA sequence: TGTGCCAGCAGTCCTAGGGGCGTGAACTATGGCTACACCTTC. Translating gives CASSPRGVNYGYTF.

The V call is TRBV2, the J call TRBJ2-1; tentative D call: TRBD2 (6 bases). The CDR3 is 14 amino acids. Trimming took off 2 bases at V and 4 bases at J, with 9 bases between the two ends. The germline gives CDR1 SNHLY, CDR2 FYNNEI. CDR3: CASSELAQYNEQFF. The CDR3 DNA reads TGTGCCAGCAGTGAACTAGCGCAATACAATGAGCAGTTCTTC. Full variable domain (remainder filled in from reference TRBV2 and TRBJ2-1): EPEVTQTPSHQVTQMGQEVILRCVPISNHLYFYWYRQILGQKVEFLVSFYNNEISEKSEIFDDQFSVERPDGSNFTLKIRSTKLEDSAMYFCASSELAQYNEQFFGPGTRLTVL.

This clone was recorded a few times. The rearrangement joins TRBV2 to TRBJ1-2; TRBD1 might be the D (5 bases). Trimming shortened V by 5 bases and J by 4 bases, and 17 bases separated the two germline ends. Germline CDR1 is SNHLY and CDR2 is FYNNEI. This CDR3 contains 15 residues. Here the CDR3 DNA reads TGTGCCAGCAGTCCAGTTGGAGGGAGGGGCTATGGCTACACCTTC. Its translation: CASSPVGGRGYGYTF.